This T cell receptor (beta chain) is drawn from a study of CD8+ T cells in alopecia areata. CDR3 length equals 16 residues. Looked up from germline, CDR1 is PRHDT and CDR2 is FYEKMQ (reference sequence). Germline trimming cut 4 bases from V and 8 bases from J; bases unmatched to any gene: 10. As part of sample collection, lesional scalp punch biopsies and peripheral blood were taken from alopecia areata patients. PBMCs served as the source from which CD4+ and CD8+ T cells were sorted. As concerns this clone: What it binds is not known.

Following RNA extraction, reverse transcription yielded cDNA that acted as the sequencing template. Some clones are missing from TCRdb's copy, which holds only in-frame ones; the method was immunoSEQ multiplex PCR. The sample records 150,000 to 200,000 clones, roughly 66% being singletons. Study results and limitations: Normal skin's resident alphabeta T cells are also sequenced in scalp samples.

The gene calls are TRBV13 and TRBJ2-1; TRBD2 matches at 11 bases. Sequenced here: CD8+ T cells sorted from blood, sampled at week 0. The TCR comes from a human donor with alopecia areata. DNA of the CDR3: TGTGCCAGCAGCTCCCGACTAGCGGGGCCTAAGGATGAGCAGTTCTTC. This translates into CASSSRLAGPKDEQFF.